These 23 T cell receptor beta chains originate from one sample sequenced in a study of blood T cell repertoires in COVID-19. The table came from immunoSEQ multiplex PCR; TCRdb's copy has only in-frame clones and leaves some out. The sample carries 150,000 to 200,000 clones, roughly three quarters recorded once. The material sequenced was peripheral blood. These receptors all stem from a man aged 55 to 70 with active or convalescent COVID-19.

The V call is TRBV5-4, the J call TRBJ2-2, with D possibly matching TRBD1 (6 bases). The germline V gene encodes CDR1 SGHNT and CDR2 YYREEE (reference sequence). The CDR3 is 16 residues long. V shed 4 bases and J shed 2 bases, with 15 bases lying between them. The chain's CDR3 is CASSPQDRLNTGELFF. The CDR3 DNA reads as TGTGCCAGCAGCCCCCAAGACAGGCTCAACACCGGGGAGCTGTTTTTT.

This clone was detected a few times. J is TRBJ1-1 and V is TRBV16, with D possibly TRBD1 on 5 matching bases. Germline CDR1 is KGHSY and CDR2 is FQNENV. Trimming stripped 1 base from V and 1 base from J, with 10 bases between. The CDR3 spans 15 residues. The CDR3 nucleotides read TGTGCCAGCAGCCAATTAGGGGAAACGAACACTGAAGCTTTCTTT. As protein: CASSQLGETNTEAFF.

As concerns this clone: A much larger clone differs by one base, so this may be a read error. The chain has TRBV14 and TRBJ1-2; 7 bases align to TRBD1. V was clipped by 4 bases and J by 7 bases; unmatched bases: 3. This CDR3 is built from 12 residues. CDR1 is SGHDN and CDR2 is FVKESK in the germline V gene. For the CDR3, the DNA is TGTGCCAGCAGCCTCTACAGGGGTGGCTACACCTTC. This codes for CASSLYRGGYTF.

The chain uses TRBV7-9 and TRBJ1-1, with a possible D match to TRBD1 (6 bases). V lost 6 bases and J lost 3, with 11 bases in between. Germline CDR1 is SEHNR and CDR2 is FQNEAQ (reference sequence). The CDR3 spans 13 residues. DNA of the CDR3: TGTGCCAGCAGTCTAGGGGGAGACACTGAAGCTTTCTTT. This translates into CASSLGGDTEAFF.

The rearrangement links TRBV23-1 to TRBJ2-1; D is perhaps TRBD2 (5 bases). TRBV23-1 is an open reading frame whose function is uncertain. This CDR3 comprises 15 residues. Trimming cost V 2 bases and J 5 bases, with 13 bases left between them. The DNA for the CDR3 is TGCGCCAGCAGTCAAGCAGCGGCAGCCAACAATGAGCAGTTCTTC. Amino acids: CASSQAAAANNEQFF.

V and J are TRBV10-3 and TRBJ2-7, with 9 bases matching TRBD1. V lost 3 bases to trimming and J lost 3 bases; unmatched junction nucleotides: 6. CDR3 length: 15 residues. CDR1 and CDR2 from the germline V gene are ENHRY and SYGVKD. The CDR3 coding sequence is TGTGCCATCAGTGACCTAGGACAGGGGAACTACGAGCAGTACTTC. Amino acids: CAISDLGQGNYEQYF.

This clone was picked up one time. V and J are TRBV11-3 and TRBJ2-5; no firm D call. The V and J ends lost 5 bases and 5 bases respectively, with 12 bases between them. Germline CDR1 and CDR2: SGHNT and YENEEA. This CDR3 comprises 13 residues. The CDR3 protein is CASSPRATETQYF. The CDR3 coding sequence is TGTGCCAGCAGCCCCCGAGCGACGGAGACCCAGTACTTC. Looking up the rest from reference TRBV11-3 and TRBJ2-5 gives the full variable domain: EAGVVQSPRYKIIEKKQPVAFWCNPISGHNTLYWYLQNLGQGPELLIRYENEEAVDDSQLPKDRFSAERLKGVDSTLKIQPAELGDSAVYLCASSPRATETQYFGPGTRLLVL.

This sequence joins TRBV5-1 and TRBJ1-2; weak D call: TRBD1 (5 bases). V was cut by 4 bases and J by 0 bases, with 13 bases left in between. This CDR3 spans 15 amino acids. Per germline, CDR1 SGHRS and CDR2 YFSETQ. The CDR3 nucleotides are TGCGCCAGCAGCGCGAGGACGGGGGCTAACTATGGCTACACCTTC. Its protein is CASSARTGANYGYTF.

The rearrangement uses TRBV19 and TRBJ1-1, with D tentatively TRBD1 (5 bases). The germline V and J ends were trimmed by 5 bases and 6 bases, with 10 bases remaining between them. The CDR3 has 12 residues. Germline values: CDR1 LNHDA, CDR2 SQIVND (reference sequence). The CDR3 sequence: CASSGRVPEAFF. The CDR3 coding sequence is TGTGCCAGTAGTGGCAGGGTTCCTGAAGCTTTCTTT.

The CDR3 region has the DNA TGTGCCAGCTCACCTGAGGATTTGCTAGCGGGGAATGAGCAGTTCTTC. It encodes CASSPEDLLAGNEQFF. The genes are TRBV18 and TRBJ2-1; 9 bases are a match to TRBD2. The CDR3 runs to 16 residues. Germline-derived CDR1 and CDR2 are KGHSH and LQKENI. Trimming removed 3 bases from V and 7 bases from J; junction bases left unmatched: 10. The entire variable domain, with the rest obtained from reference TRBV18 and TRBJ2-1, is as follows: NAGVMQNPRHLVRRRGQEARLRCSPMKGHSHVYWYRQLPEEGLKFMVYLQKENIIDESGMPKERFSAEFPKEGPSILRIQQVVRGDSAAYFCASSPEDLLAGNEQFFGPGTRLTVL.

The V and J genes are TRBV9 and TRBJ2-7; TRBD2 matches 9 bases. Trimming at V came to 0 bases and at J to 3 bases, leaving 4 bases not matched to a gene. CDR3 length: 15 amino acids. Looked up from germline, CDR1 is SGDLS and CDR2 is YYNGEE. CDR3 sequence reads: CASSVGGSGSYEQYF. The CDR3 DNA follows: TGTGCCAGCAGCGTAGGGGGTAGCGGGAGCTACGAGCAGTACTTC.

This clone was found many times. The chain links TRBV18 to TRBJ2-7; 7 bases line up with TRBD1. The CDR3 extends over 16 amino acids. V was pared by 4 bases and J by 4 bases, with 13 bases of the junction left unmatched. CDR1 and CDR2 (germline): KGHSH, LQKENI. Written as DNA, the CDR3 is TGTGCCAGCTCACTTACTAATGACAGGGTAGCTTACGAGCAGTACTTC. It is translated as CASSLTNDRVAYEQYF. The full variable domain, with the rest looked up from reference TRBV18 and TRBJ2-7, is NAGVMQNPRHLVRRRGQEARLRCSPMKGHSHVYWYRQLPEEGLKFMVYLQKENIIDESGMPKERFSAEFPKEGPSILRIQQVVRGDSAAYFCASSLTNDRVAYEQYFGPGTRLTVT.

The chain employs TRBV14 and TRBJ2-6; D ambiguous. CDR3 size: 13 residues. Trimming took 4 bases from V and 3 from J, leaving 4 bases between them. CDR1 and CDR2 from the germline V gene are SGHDN and FVKESK. CDR3: CASSPSGANVLTF. The CDR3 region has the DNA TGTGCCAGCAGCCCCAGTGGGGCCAACGTCCTGACTTTC.

This clone showed up just once. This chain links TRBV15 with TRBJ2-5, with TRBD2 identical over 11 bases. The J segment lost 1 base and the V segment lost 4 bases, leaving 5 bases of the junction unmatched. The V gene's germline CDR1 is LNHNV and CDR2 YYDKDF (reference sequence). CDR3 length: 16 amino acids. The DNA for the CDR3 is TGTGCCACCAGCATTTCCGGGACTAGCGGCCAAGAGACCCAGTACTTC. This sequence encodes CATSISGTSGQETQYF. Full variable domain (missing parts from reference TRBV15 and TRBJ2-5): DAMVIQNPRYQVTQFGKPVTLSCSQTLNHNVMYWYQQKSSQAPKLLFHYYDKDFNNEADTPDNFQSRRPNTSFCFLDIRSPGLGDTAMYLCATSISGTSGQETQYFGPGTRLLVL.

This chain uses TRBV3-1 (or the pseudogene TRBV3-2) with TRBJ2-7, with no clear D. The V end was cut by 4 bases, the J end by 6 bases, with 16 bases between. Germline V gene lookup returns CDR1 LGHDT and CDR2 YNNKEL (reference sequence). The CDR3 loop spans 14 amino acids. As DNA, the CDR3 is TGTGCCAGCAGCCCGGGTCTTCGGAGTGGCGAGCAGTACTTC. Residues: CASSPGLRSGEQYF.

The table lists this clone with a count of one. The J gene is TRBJ2-5, the V gene TRBV7-9, with TRBD1 matching over 8 bases. Trimming took 5 bases from V and 3 from J; bases not matched to a gene: 11. Germline loops: CDR1 SEHNR, CDR2 FQNEAQ (reference sequence). The CDR3 covers 16 residues. In DNA form, the CDR3 reads TGTGCCAGCAGCATAGGGGTGACAGGGGAGGAAGAGACCCAGTACTTC. The encoded protein is CASSIGVTGEEETQYF.

The gene calls are TRBV18 and TRBJ2-3; D is unclear. This CDR3 region has 15 residues. The V and J ends lost 0 bases and 4 bases respectively, with 11 bases between them. Germline CDR1 and CDR2: KGHSH and LQKENI. The CDR3 reads CASSPPSNGPDTQYF. DNA for the CDR3: TGTGCCAGCTCACCACCTAGCAATGGTCCAGATACGCAGTATTTT.

This chain links TRBV3-1 (or the pseudogene TRBV3-2) with TRBJ2-3, with D maybe TRBD2 (6 bases). V was clipped by 5 bases and J by 9 bases, with 12 bases between them. The CDR3 is made up of 12 amino acids. CDR1 LGHDT and CDR2 YNNKEL come from the germline V gene (reference sequence). The CDR3 loop is CASSSAAGTQYF. CDR3 coding DNA: TGTGCCAGCAGCTCGGCGGCGGGAACGCAGTATTTT.

The V call is TRBV7-3, the J call TRBJ2-2; the D gene is possibly TRBD2 (6 bases). The CDR3 contains 14 residues. Germline lookup yields CDR1 SGHTA and CDR2 FQGTGA. V gave up 6 bases and J gave up 2 bases, with 10 bases separating them. CDR3 amino acids: CASSRDLNTGELFF. The CDR3 DNA follows: TGTGCCAGCAGTAGGGACTTAAACACCGGGGAGCTGTTTTTT.

The V and J genes are TRBV6-5 and TRBJ1-1, with 7 bases that match TRBD1. This CDR3 contains 13 residues. CDR1 and CDR2 from the germline V gene are MNHEY and SVGAGI. V dropped 5 bases and J dropped 4; count of bases not matched to a gene: 4. The CDR3 DNA reads TGTGCCAGCAGTCCGCAGGGGGGCACTGAAGCTTTCTTT. This sequence encodes CASSPQGGTEAFF.

This clone appeared a few times. The V gene is TRBV5-1, the J gene TRBJ2-7; weak D call: TRBD2 (6 bases). The V gene's germline CDR1 is SGHRS and CDR2 YFSETQ. The CDR3 covers 15 residues. V shed 0 bases and J shed 0 bases, with 10 bases lying between them. The CDR3 region is CASSLGGRNSYEQYF. As DNA, the CDR3 is TGCGCCAGCAGCTTGGGTGGGAGGAACTCCTACGAGCAGTACTTC.

This chain links TRBV24-1 with TRBJ2-1; 7 nucleotides agree with TRBD2. The CDR3 runs 17 residues. CDR1 is KGHDR and CDR2 is SFDVKD in the germline V gene. Trimming took 3 bases from V and 0 from J; bases not matched to a gene: 7. Written as DNA, the CDR3 is TGTGCCACCAGTGATCCTCTAGCGGAGAGCTCCTACAATGAGCAGTTCTTC. This codes for CATSDPLAESSYNEQFF.

This clone showed up just a few times. The chain recombines TRBV3-1 (or the pseudogene TRBV3-2) with TRBJ2-3; the D is unclear. Germline V CDR1 and CDR2: LGHDT, YNNKEL (reference sequence). V lost 3 bases, J lost 3 bases, and 4 bases lay in between. The CDR3 spans 12 residues. CDR3 nucleotides: TGTGCCAGCAGCCACGGGACAGATACGCAGTATTTT. It is translated as CASSHGTDTQYF.